The 24 T cell receptor beta chains below all came from one sample that was sequenced in a study of Ad26.COV2.S vaccination and SARS-CoV-2 variants. The protocol was immunoSEQ multiplex PCR, while the TCRdb copy is restricted to in-frame clones and leaves out a portion. The repertoire has more than 150,000 clones, around 88% of them found once; the top ten carry about 5.5%. The input for sequencing was peripheral blood, taken after recovery from COVID-19. The receptors stem from a human donor who had recovered from COVID-19.

The CDR3, as DNA: TGCAGCGTTGAGGCGGGGGGTTACGAGCAGTACTTC. Its translation is CSVEAGGYEQYF. The chain combines TRBV29-1 with TRBJ2-7, with 8 bases matching TRBD2. V lost 3 bases and J lost 4; bases outside the gene matches: 2. Germline CDR1 and CDR2: SQVTM and ANQGSEA. The CDR3 totals 12 residues.

This clone was seen once. The CDR3 here is CASSSPQGVFGNTIYF. The CDR3 DNA reads TGTGCCAGCAGCTCACCTCAGGGGGTCTTTGGAAACACCATATATTTT. V is TRBV11-2 and J is TRBJ1-3; 7 bases agree with TRBD1. With V trimmed by 4 bases and J by 3 bases, 9 bases remained unmatched. The CDR3 sequence is 16 residues long. Germline V gene data show CDR1 as SGHAT and CDR2 as FQNNGV.

This chain links TRBV29-1 with TRBJ2-2; 7 nucleotides line up with TRBD1. CDR1 is SQVTM, CDR2 ANQGSEA, per germline. CDR3 length: 16 residues. The J segment lost 5 bases and the V segment lost 0 bases, leaving 9 bases of the junction unmatched. The CDR3 loop reads CSVEDFGDSGTGELFF. CDR3 DNA: TGCAGCGTTGAAGATTTTGGGGACAGTGGGACCGGGGAGCTGTTTTTT.

Only one count was recorded for this clone. The chain has TRBV7-6 and TRBJ2-7, with 13 positions matching TRBD2. Looked up from germline, CDR1 is SGHVS and CDR2 is FNYEAQ. Trimming at V came to 5 bases and at J to 1 base, leaving 5 bases not matched to a gene. CDR3 size: 16 residues. CDR3 in amino acids: CASSRTSGRGSYEQYF. In DNA, the CDR3 is TGTGCCAGCAGCCGAACTAGCGGGAGGGGATCCTACGAGCAGTACTTC.

The chain carries TRBV4-2 and TRBJ2-3; weak D call: TRBD2 (5 bases). The CDR3 spans 14 residues. Germline V gives CDR1 LGHNA, CDR2 YNFKEQ. V was clipped by 1 base and J by 4 bases, with 9 bases between them. The chain's CDR3 is CASSQGASPDTQYF. The CDR3 bases are TGTGCCAGCAGCCAAGGGGCTAGCCCAGATACGCAGTATTTT.

The J gene is TRBJ2-7, the V gene TRBV7-2; TRBD1 aligns across 11 bases. CDR1 SGHTA and CDR2 FQGNSA come from the germline V gene. Trimming cost V 4 bases and J 4 bases; bases outside gene matches: 6. The CDR3 has 15 amino acids. Here the CDR3 DNA reads TGTGCCAGCAGCTCGTGGGACAGGGGGTATTACGAGCAGTACTTC. Protein sequence: CASSSWDRGYYEQYF.

The V gene is TRBV11-2, the J gene TRBJ2-1, with 12 nucleotides matching TRBD2. Germline CDR1 reads SGHAT; CDR2 reads FQNNGV. This CDR3 comprises 14 residues. V dropped 6 bases and J dropped 14; count of bases not matched to a gene: 11. The CDR3 DNA reads TGTGCCAGCAGACTAGGACTAGCGGGAAGGGAAGAGTTCTTC. It encodes CASRLGLAGREEFF. Combining the CDR3 with reference TRBV11-2 and TRBJ2-1 gives the whole variable domain EAGVAQSPRYKIIEKRQSVAFWCNPISGHATLYWYQQILGQGPKLLIQFQNNGVVDDSQLPKDRFSAERLKGVDSTLKIQPAKLEDSAVYLCASRLGLAGREEFFGPGTRLTVL.

The chain combines TRBV5-6 with TRBJ1-5; TRBD1 matches at 10 bases. V shed 5 bases, J shed 6 bases, and the junction held 5 bases outside the gene matches. The germline CDR1 and CDR2 sequences are SGHDT and YYEEEE. This CDR3 spans 14 amino acids. CDR3 residues: CASRRTGGAQPQHF. CDR3 DNA sequence: TGTGCCAGCAGGAGGACAGGGGGTGCTCAGCCCCAGCATTTT.

The chain carries TRBV19 and TRBJ2-4; D possibly matches TRBD1 or TRBD2 (5 bases each). Trimming stripped 5 bases from V and 6 bases from J, with 20 bases between. The CDR3 spans 16 residues. The V gene's germline CDR1 is LNHDA and CDR2 SQIVND (reference sequence). For the CDR3, the DNA is TGTGCCAGTAGTGCTCCCGGGACGGAGATTACAAACATTCAGTACTTC. This codes for CASSAPGTEITNIQYF.

This clone was picked up a small number of times. The chain recombines TRBV13 with TRBJ2-3; D gene ambiguous. CDR1 is PRHDT and CDR2 is FYEKMQ in the germline V gene (reference sequence). The CDR3 length is 12 residues. V gave up 1 base and J gave up 6 bases, with 5 bases separating them. The CDR3 loop is CASSLETDTQYF. The CDR3 DNA is TGTGCCAGCAGCTTAGAAACGGATACGCAGTATTTT.

The chain links TRBV5-1 to TRBJ1-2; the D is unclear. The CDR3 spans 13 residues. Germline V lookup: CDR1 SGHRS, CDR2 YFSETQ. V was pared by 3 bases and J by 5 bases, with 11 bases between. The CDR3 DNA reads TGCGCCAGCAGCTCCGAAGGTTTATATGGCTACACCTTC. Translating gives CASSSEGLYGYTF.

The V and J genes are TRBV28 and TRBJ1-3; D not certain. The ends were cut back, 4 bases at V and 0 bases at J, with 4 bases in the middle. The CDR3 has 13 amino acids. Looked up from germline, CDR1 is MDHEN and CDR2 is SYDVKM. In DNA, the CDR3 is TGTGCCAGCAGTTGGGGCTCTGGAAACACCATATATTTT. Its protein is CASSWGSGNTIYF. The variable domain in full, with the rest retrieved from reference TRBV28 and TRBJ1-3, is DVKVTQSSRYLVKRTGEKVFLECVQDMDHENMFWYRQDPGLGLRLIYFSYDVKMKEKGDIPEGYSVSREKKERFSLILESASTNQTSMYLCASSWGSGNTIYFGEGSWLTVV.

This chain joins TRBV7-3 and TRBJ2-1, with 12 bases identical to TRBD2. Germline V CDR1 and CDR2: SGHTA, FQGTGA. V gave up 4 bases and J gave up 8 bases; unmatched junction bases: 3. The CDR3 totals 14 residues. CDR3 nucleotides: TGTGCCAGCAGCTCTAGACTAGCGGGAGATGAGCAGTTCTTC. It encodes CASSSRLAGDEQFF.

The chain couples TRBV6-6 to TRBJ2-7, with 9 nucleotides matching TRBD1. The germline V gene encodes CDR1 MNHNY and CDR2 SVGAGI (reference sequence). Trimming cost V 2 bases and J 2 bases; bases outside gene matches: 4. The CDR3 totals 15 residues. CDR3 residues: CASSYPGQGTYEQYF. The CDR3, as DNA: TGTGCCAGCAGTTACCCGGGACAGGGCACCTACGAGCAGTACTTC.

The CDR3 here is CASLGLAGSYNEQFF. In DNA form, the CDR3 reads TGTGCCAGCCTTGGACTAGCGGGTTCTTACAATGAGCAGTTCTTC. The rearrangement links TRBV5-6 to TRBJ2-1, with 11 bases aligning to TRBD2. Germline CDR1 is SGHDT and CDR2 is YYEEEE. This CDR3 spans 15 amino acids. Trimming cost V 7 bases and J 4 bases; bases outside gene matches: 7.

This sequence joins TRBV19 and TRBJ1-2; D might be TRBD1 (6 bases). CDR3 length: 18 residues. V gave up 1 base and J gave up 3 bases, with 21 bases separating them. Germline V CDR1 and CDR2: LNHDA, SQIVND (reference sequence). CDR3 loop: CASSIAGSRFRGYYGYTF. DNA for the CDR3: TGTGCCAGTAGTATAGCCGGCAGTAGGTTCAGGGGCTACTATGGCTACACCTTC.

The chain couples TRBV28 to TRBJ1-2; TRBD1 matches at 9 bases. The V gene's germline CDR1 is MDHEN and CDR2 SYDVKM. This CDR3 has 16 amino acids. J was trimmed by 5 bases and V by 6 bases; bases with no gene match: 13. The CDR3 bases are TGTGCCAGCAGCGCCTCCGGGACAGGGCTTACGTATGGCTACACCTTC. It is translated as CASSASGTGLTYGYTF.

This clone was seen just once. J is TRBJ2-7 and V is TRBV3-1 (or the pseudogene TRBV3-2); 7 bases fit TRBD2. The V segment lost 4 bases and the J segment 5 bases; nucleotides outside the gene matches: 11. Germline loops: CDR1 LGHDT, CDR2 YNNKEL (reference sequence). The CDR3 has 15 amino acids. The CDR3 region has the DNA TGTGCCAGCAGCCTCGGGGGGATCAGGGCCGACGAGCAGTACTTC. It codes for CASSLGGIRADEQYF.

The chain has TRBV27 and TRBJ2-1; TRBD1 or TRBD2 may be the D gene (5 bases each). The CDR3 covers 11 residues. V was shortened by 10 bases and J by 8 bases, with 12 bases between the two germline ends. Germline V gene data show CDR1 as MNHEY and CDR2 as SMNVEV (reference sequence). The CDR3 DNA reads as TGTGCCACCGTGGGGGTCCATGAGCAGTTCTTC. Its translation: CATVGVHEQFF.

The V call is TRBV9, the J call TRBJ1-5, with D possibly TRBD1 on 5 matching bases. Trimming stripped 3 bases from V and 2 bases from J, with 12 bases between. Per the germline V gene, CDR1 is SGDLS and CDR2 is YYNGEE. This CDR3 contains 15 residues. CDR3 DNA sequence: TGTGCCAGCAGCGCCCACGGGGGTGGCAATCAGCCCCAGCATTTT. Residues: CASSAHGGGNQPQHF.

The chain has TRBV5-8 and TRBJ2-3; TRBD2 matches at 9 bases. V dropped 2 bases and J dropped 4; count of bases not matched to a gene: 5. Per germline, CDR1 SGHTS and CDR2 YDEGEE. The CDR3 loop spans 15 amino acids. The CDR3, as DNA: TGTGCCAGCAGCTTTTCTAGCGGGATGGCAGATACGCAGTATTTT. This gives the protein CASSFSSGMADTQYF.

The DNA for the CDR3 is TGTGCCATCAGCTCTTGGGACAGGGGCTACACCTTC. Translated: CAISSWDRGYTF. V gene TRBV10-3 combines with J gene TRBJ1-2; 8 bases map to TRBD1. CDR3 length equals 12 residues. Germline trimming cut 6 bases from V and 8 bases from J; bases unmatched to any gene: 5. Germline V lookup: CDR1 ENHRY, CDR2 SYGVKD.

The rearrangement links TRBV5-6 to TRBJ1-1, with D unresolved. Trimming took off 4 bases at V and 2 bases at J, with 9 bases between the two ends. Germline V gene lookup returns CDR1 SGHDT and CDR2 YYEEEE. The CDR3 is 13 amino acids. The CDR3 DNA sequence: TGTGCCAGCAGCCCCAGTTCTAACACTGAAGCTTTCTTT. It is translated as CASSPSSNTEAFF.

The rearrangement uses TRBV30 and TRBJ1-1; D gene ambiguous. The germline V gene has CDR1 GTSNPN and CDR2 SVGIG (reference sequence). The CDR3 extends over 14 amino acids. Trimming shortened V by 4 bases and J by 2 bases, and 14 bases separated the two germline ends. The CDR3 nucleotides read TGTGCCTGGAACCTAGGAACAGCTAACACTGAAGCTTTCTTT. Protein sequence: CAWNLGTANTEAFF.